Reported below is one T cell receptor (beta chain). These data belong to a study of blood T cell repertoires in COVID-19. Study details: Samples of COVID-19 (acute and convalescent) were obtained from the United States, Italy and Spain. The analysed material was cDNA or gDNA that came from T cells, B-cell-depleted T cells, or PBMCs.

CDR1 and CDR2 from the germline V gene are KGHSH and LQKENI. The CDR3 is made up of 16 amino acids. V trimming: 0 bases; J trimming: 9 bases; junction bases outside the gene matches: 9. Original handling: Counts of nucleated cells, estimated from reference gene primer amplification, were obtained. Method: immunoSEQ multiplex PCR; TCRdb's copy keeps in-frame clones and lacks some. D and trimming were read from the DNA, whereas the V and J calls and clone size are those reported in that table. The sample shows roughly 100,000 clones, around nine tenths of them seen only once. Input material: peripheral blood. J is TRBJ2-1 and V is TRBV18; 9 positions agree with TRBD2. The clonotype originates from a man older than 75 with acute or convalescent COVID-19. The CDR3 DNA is TGTGCCAGCTCACCACCTAAGGCGGGGGGGCATAGTGAGCAGTTCTTC. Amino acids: CASSPPKAGGHSEQFF.